The source of this T cell receptor (beta chain) is a study of OX40 agonist ivuxolimab in advanced cancers. Background on the study: Dose-escalation subjects each had hepatocellular carcinoma, melanoma, renal cell or head and neck cancer.

Overall study findings and caveats: Low normalized clonal expansion also occurred in some nonresponding patients.

J was trimmed by 6 bases and V by 2 bases; bases with no gene match: 15. CDR3 length: 18 residues. CDR1 is SGHDN, CDR2 FVKESK, per germline. The protocol was immunoSEQ multiplex PCR, while the TCRdb copy is restricted to in-frame clones and leaves out a portion. Among fewer than 130,000 clones, roughly nine tenths were seen once, and the ten largest hold less than 0.35%. For this clone: The antigen remains undetermined.

The source is an adult with an advanced solid tumor such as melanoma, head and neck, liver or kidney cancer. The chain is built from TRBV14 and TRBJ1-2; TRBD1 matches at 10 bases. The sample consisted of CD4+ or CD8+ T cells sorted from blood, taken in a trial of the OX40 agonist ivuxolimab. Here the CDR3 DNA reads TGTGCCAGCAGCCAATTCCCCGTATCTGACAGGGGGCGGAATGGCTACACCTTC. Translation gives CASSQFPVSDRGRNGYTF.